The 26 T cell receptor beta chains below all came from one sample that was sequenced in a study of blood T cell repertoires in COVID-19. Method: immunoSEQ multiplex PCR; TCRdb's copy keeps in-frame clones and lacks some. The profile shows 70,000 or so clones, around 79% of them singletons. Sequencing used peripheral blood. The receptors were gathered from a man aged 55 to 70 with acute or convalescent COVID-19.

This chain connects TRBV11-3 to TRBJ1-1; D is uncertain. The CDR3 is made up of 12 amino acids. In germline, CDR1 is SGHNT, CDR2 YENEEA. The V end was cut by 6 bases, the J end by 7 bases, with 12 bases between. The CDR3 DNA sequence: TGTGCCAGCAGTCTAGGAACCAGTGAAGCTTTCTTT. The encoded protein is CASSLGTSEAFF.

In DNA, the CDR3 is TGTGCCAGCCTAGGCCCTTTGGCAGATACGCAGTATTTT. This encodes CASLGPLADTQYF. The chain carries TRBV6-5 and TRBJ2-3; D uncertain. Per the germline V gene, CDR1 is MNHEY and CDR2 is SVGAGI. This CDR3 comprises 13 residues. V gave up 8 bases and J gave up 4 bases, with 13 bases separating them.

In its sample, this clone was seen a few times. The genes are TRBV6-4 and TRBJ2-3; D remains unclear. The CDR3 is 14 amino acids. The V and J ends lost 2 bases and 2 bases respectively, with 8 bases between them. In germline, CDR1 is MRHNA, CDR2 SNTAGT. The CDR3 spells CASSDGLTTDTQYF. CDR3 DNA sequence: TGTGCCAGCAGTGACGGGCTTACCACAGATACGCAGTATTTT.

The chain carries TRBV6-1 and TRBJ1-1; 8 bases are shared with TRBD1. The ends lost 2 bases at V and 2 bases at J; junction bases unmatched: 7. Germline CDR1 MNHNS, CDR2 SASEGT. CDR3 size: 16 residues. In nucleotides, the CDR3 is TGTGCCAGCAGTGAAAGACAGGGGCTAGAAAACACTGAAGCTTTCTTT. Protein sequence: CASSERQGLENTEAFF.

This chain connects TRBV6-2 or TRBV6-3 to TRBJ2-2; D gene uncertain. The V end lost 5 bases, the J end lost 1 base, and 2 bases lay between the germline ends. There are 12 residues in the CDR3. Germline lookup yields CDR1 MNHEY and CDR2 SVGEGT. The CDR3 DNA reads TGTGCCAGCAGTCGGAACACCGGGGAGCTGTTTTTT. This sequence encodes CASSRNTGELFF.

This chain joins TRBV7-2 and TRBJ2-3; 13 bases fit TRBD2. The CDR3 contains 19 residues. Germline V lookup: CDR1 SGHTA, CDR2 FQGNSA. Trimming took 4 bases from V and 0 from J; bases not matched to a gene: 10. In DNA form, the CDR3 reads TGTGCCAGCAGCTCAAGAGGGGGACTAGCGGGGAGTAGCACAGATACGCAGTATTTT. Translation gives CASSSRGGLAGSSTDTQYF.

The CDR3 region is CASSIQGRNYGYTF. The CDR3 region has the DNA TGTGCCAGTAGTATACAGGGCAGAAACTATGGCTACACCTTC. This chain uses TRBV19 with TRBJ1-2; possibly TRBD1 for D (5 bases). Trimming removed 2 bases from V and 2 bases from J, with 9 bases in between. The V gene's germline CDR1 is LNHDA and CDR2 SQIVND (reference sequence). This CDR3 region has 14 residues.

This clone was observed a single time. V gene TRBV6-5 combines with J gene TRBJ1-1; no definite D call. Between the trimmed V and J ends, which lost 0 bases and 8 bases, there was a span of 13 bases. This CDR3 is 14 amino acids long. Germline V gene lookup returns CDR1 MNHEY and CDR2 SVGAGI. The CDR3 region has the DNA TGTGCCAGCAGTTACTCGAGGCAATCCAACGAAGCTTTCTTT. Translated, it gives CASSYSRQSNEAFF.

The CDR3 sequence is CASSRRQAGELFF. DNA for the CDR3: TGCGCCAGCAGTCGACGACAGGCCGGGGAGCTGTTTTTT. The genes are TRBV23-1 and TRBJ2-2, with D perhaps matching TRBD1 (6 bases). TRBV23-1 belongs to the ORF category, with a function that is uncertain. The CDR3 sequence is 13 residues long. Trimming left V 4 bases short and J 6 bases short, with 9 bases between.

The CDR3 DNA sequence: TGTGCCAGCAGTGTAAAACAGGGGGAAGCTTTCTTT. It encodes CASSVKQGEAFF. The chain joins TRBV2 to TRBJ1-1, with 7 bases identical to TRBD1. J gave up 8 bases and V 4 bases, and 4 bases lay outside the gene matches. Germline V gene data show CDR1 as SNHLY and CDR2 as FYNNEI. The CDR3 loop spans 12 amino acids. The entire variable domain, with the rest obtained from reference TRBV2 and TRBJ1-1, is as follows: EPEVTQTPSHQVTQMGQEVILRCVPISNHLYFYWYRQILGQKVEFLVSFYNNEISEKSEIFDDQFSVERPDGSNFTLKIRSTKLEDSAMYFCASSVKQGEAFFGQGTRLTVV.

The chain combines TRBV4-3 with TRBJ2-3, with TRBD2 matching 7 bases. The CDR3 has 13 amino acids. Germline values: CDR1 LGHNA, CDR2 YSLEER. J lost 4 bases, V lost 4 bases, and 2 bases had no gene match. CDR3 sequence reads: CASSPGLADTQYF. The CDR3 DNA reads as TGCGCCAGCAGCCCCGGACTAGCAGATACGCAGTATTTT.

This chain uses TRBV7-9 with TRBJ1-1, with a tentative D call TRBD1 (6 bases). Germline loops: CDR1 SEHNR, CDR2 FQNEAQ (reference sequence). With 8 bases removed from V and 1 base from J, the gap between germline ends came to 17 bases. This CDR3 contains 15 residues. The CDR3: CASENRRRGNTEAFF. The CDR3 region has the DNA TGTGCCAGCGAGAACCGACGCAGGGGGAACACTGAAGCTTTCTTT.

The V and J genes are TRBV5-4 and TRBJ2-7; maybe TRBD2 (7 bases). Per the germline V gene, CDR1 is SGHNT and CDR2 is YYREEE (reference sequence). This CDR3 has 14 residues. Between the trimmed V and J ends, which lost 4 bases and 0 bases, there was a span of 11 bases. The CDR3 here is CASSGGDTSYEQYF. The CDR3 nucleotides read TGTGCCAGCAGCGGGGGGGACACCTCCTACGAGCAGTACTTC.

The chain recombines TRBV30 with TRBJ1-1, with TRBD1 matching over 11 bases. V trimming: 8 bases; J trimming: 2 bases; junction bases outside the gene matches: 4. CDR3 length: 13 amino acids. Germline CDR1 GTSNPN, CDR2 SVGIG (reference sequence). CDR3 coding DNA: TGTGCCCGGACAGGGGGCAGAAACACTGAAGCTTTCTTT. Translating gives CARTGGRNTEAFF. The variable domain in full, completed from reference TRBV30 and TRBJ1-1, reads SQTIHQWPATLVQPVGSPLSLECTVEGTSNPNLYWYRQAAGRGLQLLFYSVGIGQISSEVPQNLSASRPQDRQFILSSKKLLLSDSGFYLCARTGGRNTEAFFGQGTRLTVV.

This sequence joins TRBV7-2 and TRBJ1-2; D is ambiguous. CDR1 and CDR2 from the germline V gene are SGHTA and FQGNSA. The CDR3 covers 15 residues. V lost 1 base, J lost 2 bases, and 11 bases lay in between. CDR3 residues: CASSLGETWNYGYTF. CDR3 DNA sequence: TGTGCCAGCAGCTTAGGGGAGACCTGGAACTATGGCTACACCTTC. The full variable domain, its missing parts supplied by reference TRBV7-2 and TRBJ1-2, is GAGVSQSPSNKVTEKGKDVELRCDPISGHTALYWYRQSLGQGLEFLIYFQGNSAPDKSGLPSDRFSAERTGGSVSTLTIQRTQQEDSAVYLCASSLGETWNYGYTFGSGTRLTVV.

CDR3 region: CASSLQVSDTQYF. The CDR3 DNA follows: TGTGCCAGTAGTCTACAGGTTTCAGATACGCAGTATTTT. The chain carries TRBV19 and TRBJ2-3; TRBD1 is a possible D gene (5 bases). The CDR3 has 13 residues. Trimming cost V 5 bases and J 4 bases, with 10 bases left between them. The germline V gene encodes CDR1 LNHDA and CDR2 SQIVND (reference sequence).

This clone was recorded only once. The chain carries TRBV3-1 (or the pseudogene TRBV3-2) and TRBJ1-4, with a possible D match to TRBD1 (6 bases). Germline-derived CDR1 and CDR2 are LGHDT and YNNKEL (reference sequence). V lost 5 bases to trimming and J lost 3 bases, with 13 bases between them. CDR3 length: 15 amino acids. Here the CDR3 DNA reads TGTGCCAGCAGCTTCCGGGGGGCCCCTAATGAAAAACTGTTTTTT. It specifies CASSFRGAPNEKLFF.

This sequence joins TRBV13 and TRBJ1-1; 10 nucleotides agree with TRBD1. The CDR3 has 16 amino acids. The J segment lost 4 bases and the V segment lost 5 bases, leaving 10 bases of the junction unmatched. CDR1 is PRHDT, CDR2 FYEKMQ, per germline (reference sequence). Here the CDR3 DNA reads TGTGCCAGCAGCCCGGGACAGGGGTTGGGGGGCACTGAAGCTTTCTTT. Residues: CASSPGQGLGGTEAFF.

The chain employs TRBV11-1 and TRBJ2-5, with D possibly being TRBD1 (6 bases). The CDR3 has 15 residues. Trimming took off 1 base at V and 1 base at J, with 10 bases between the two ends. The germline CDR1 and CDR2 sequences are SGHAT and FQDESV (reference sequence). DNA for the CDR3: TGTGCCAGCAGCTTAGTAGGGGGATCCCAAGAGACCCAGTACTTC. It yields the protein CASSLVGGSQETQYF.

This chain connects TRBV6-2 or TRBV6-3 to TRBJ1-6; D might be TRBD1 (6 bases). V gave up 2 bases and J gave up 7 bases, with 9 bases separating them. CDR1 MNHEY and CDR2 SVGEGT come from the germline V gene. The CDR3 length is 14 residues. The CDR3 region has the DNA TGTGCCAGCAGTTACACAGGGAAAAATTCACCCCTCCACTTT. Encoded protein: CASSYTGKNSPLHF.

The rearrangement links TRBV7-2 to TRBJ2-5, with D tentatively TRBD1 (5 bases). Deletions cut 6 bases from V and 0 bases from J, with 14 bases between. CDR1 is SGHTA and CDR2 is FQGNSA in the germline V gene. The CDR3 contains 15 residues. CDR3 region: CASRPTRQYQETQYF. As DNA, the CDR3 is TGTGCCAGCAGGCCTACGAGACAGTACCAAGAGACCCAGTACTTC. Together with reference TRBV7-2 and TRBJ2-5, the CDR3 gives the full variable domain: GAGVSQSPSNKVTEKGKDVELRCDPISGHTALYWYRQSLGQGLEFLIYFQGNSAPDKSGLPSDRFSAERTGGSVSTLTIQRTQQEDSAVYLCASRPTRQYQETQYFGPGTRLLVL.

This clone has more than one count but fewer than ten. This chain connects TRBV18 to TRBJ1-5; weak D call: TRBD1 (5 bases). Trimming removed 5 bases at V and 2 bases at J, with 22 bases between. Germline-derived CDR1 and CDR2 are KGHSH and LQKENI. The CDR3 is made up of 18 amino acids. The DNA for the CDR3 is TGTGCCAGCTCATCGACTAGGGGCAGGGTACGGGGCAATCAGCCCCAGCATTTT. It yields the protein CASSSTRGRVRGNQPQHF.

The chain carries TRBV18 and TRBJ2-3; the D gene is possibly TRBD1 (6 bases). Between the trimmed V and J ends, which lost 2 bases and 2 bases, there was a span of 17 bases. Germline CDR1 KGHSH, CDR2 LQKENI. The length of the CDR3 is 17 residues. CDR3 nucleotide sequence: TGTGCCAGCTCACCAAGTTTGGGGGCAGGGCTCACAGATACGCAGTATTTT. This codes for CASSPSLGAGLTDTQYF. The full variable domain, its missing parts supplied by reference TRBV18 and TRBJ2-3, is NAGVMQNPRHLVRRRGQEARLRCSPMKGHSHVYWYRQLPEEGLKFMVYLQKENIIDESGMPKERFSAEFPKEGPSILRIQQVVRGDSAAYFCASSPSLGAGLTDTQYFGPGTRLTVL.

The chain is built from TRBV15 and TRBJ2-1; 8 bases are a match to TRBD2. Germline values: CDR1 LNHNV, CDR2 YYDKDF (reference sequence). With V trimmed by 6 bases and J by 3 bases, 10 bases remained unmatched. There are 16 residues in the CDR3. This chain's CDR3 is CATSRGDAGGYNEQFF. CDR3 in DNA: TGTGCCACCAGTCGGGGGGACGCGGGAGGCTACAATGAGCAGTTCTTC.

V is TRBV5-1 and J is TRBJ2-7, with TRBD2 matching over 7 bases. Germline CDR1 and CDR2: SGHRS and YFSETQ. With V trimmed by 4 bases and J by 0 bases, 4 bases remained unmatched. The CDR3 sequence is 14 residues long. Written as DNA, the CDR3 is TGCGCCAGCAGCCCCAGCGGGGCCTCCTACGAGCAGTACTTC. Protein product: CASSPSGASYEQYF.

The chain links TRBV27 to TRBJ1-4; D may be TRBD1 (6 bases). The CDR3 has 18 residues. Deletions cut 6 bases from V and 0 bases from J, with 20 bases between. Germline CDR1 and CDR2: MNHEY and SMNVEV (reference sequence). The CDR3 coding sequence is TGTGCCAGCAGCCGAAAAGGGGGGGGGCTAACAACTAATGAAAAACTGTTTTTT. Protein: CASSRKGGGLTTNEKLFF.